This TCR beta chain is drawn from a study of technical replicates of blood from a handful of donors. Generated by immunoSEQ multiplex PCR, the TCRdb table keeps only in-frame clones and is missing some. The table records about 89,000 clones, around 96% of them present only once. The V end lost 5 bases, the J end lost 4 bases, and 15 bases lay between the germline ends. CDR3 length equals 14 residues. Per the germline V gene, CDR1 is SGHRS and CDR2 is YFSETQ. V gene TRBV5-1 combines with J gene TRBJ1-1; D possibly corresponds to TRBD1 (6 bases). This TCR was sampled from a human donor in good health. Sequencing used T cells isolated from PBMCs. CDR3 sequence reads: CASRDTGGGTEAFF. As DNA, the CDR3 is TGCGCCAGCAGAGACACGGGGGGCGGCACTGAAGCTTTCTTT.